The 10 T cell receptor beta chains given below trace back to one sample, sequenced in a study of radiotherapy plus CTLA-4 blockade in lung cancer. Data came from immunoSEQ multiplex PCR; TCRdb stores just in-frame clones and leaves some out. The sample has under 110,000 clones; about 85% are singletons. Source: peripheral blood, taken from a patient treated with radiotherapy plus ipilimumab. These receptors were obtained from a human donor with non-small cell lung cancer that progressed on radiotherapy plus ipilimumab. Some clones in this sample may be carry-over from other donors' samples.

The V gene is TRBV5-4, the J gene TRBJ2-1, with a possible D match to TRBD2 (5 bases). The CDR3 is 13 residues long. Germline lookup yields CDR1 SGHNT and CDR2 YYREEE (reference sequence). V lost 4 bases, J lost 6 bases, and 11 bases lay in between. CDR3 bases: TGTGCCAGCAGCACAGCTAGCATCAATGAGCAGTTCTTC. Amino acid sequence: CASSTASINEQFF.

CDR3 sequence reads: CASSGMRASSYNEQFF. The CDR3 DNA is TGTGCCAGCAGTGGAATGAGGGCTAGCTCCTACAATGAGCAGTTCTTC. The rearrangement links TRBV6-1 to TRBJ2-1; D possibly corresponds to TRBD2 (5 bases). The CDR3 loop spans 16 amino acids. The germline V gene encodes CDR1 MNHNS and CDR2 SASEGT. V lost 4 bases, J lost 0 bases, and 13 bases lay in between.

This chain links TRBV30 with TRBJ2-1; 7 bases are a match to TRBD2. V gave up 2 bases and J gave up 4 bases; unmatched junction bases: 8. The CDR3 covers 15 residues. Germline V gives CDR1 GTSNPN, CDR2 SVGIG (reference sequence). Written as DNA, the CDR3 is TGTGCCTGGAGTTTTTACGGGGGGTCATACAATGAGCAGTTCTTC. Its protein is CAWSFYGGSYNEQFF.

This clone turned up a few times. The V gene is TRBV19, the J gene TRBJ1-6, with D tentatively TRBD1 (5 bases). Germline V CDR1 and CDR2: LNHDA, SQIVND (reference sequence). CDR3 length equals 14 residues. The ends were cut back, 9 bases at V and 5 bases at J, with 14 bases in the middle. This CDR3 reads CASLGETDNSPLHF. CDR3 in DNA: TGTGCCAGCTTGGGGGAGACGGATAATTCACCCCTCCACTTT.

The chain uses TRBV2 and TRBJ2-5, with 14 bases aligning to TRBD2. The J call is uncertain, as TRBJ2-7 better fits the DNA end. In germline, CDR1 is SNHLY, CDR2 FYNNEI. This CDR3 has 15 residues. This chain's CDR3 is CASRTSGGGAYEQYF. The CDR3 DNA follows: TGTGCCAGCAGGACTAGCGGGGGGGGAGCCTACGAGCAGTACTTC.

The V and J genes are TRBV7-3 and TRBJ2-3; tentative D call: TRBD2 (5 bases). The CDR3 extends over 14 amino acids. Trimming cost V 2 bases and J 1 base, with 7 bases left between them. From germline, CDR1 is SGHTA and CDR2 FQGTGA. The CDR3 DNA reads TGTGCCAGCAGCTTACGGGGTGGCACAGATACGCAGTATTTT. Its translation: CASSLRGGTDTQYF. Full variable domain (outside the CDR3, taken from reference TRBV7-3 and TRBJ2-3): GAGVSQTPSNKVTEKGKYVELRCDPISGHTALYWYRQSLGQGPEFLIYFQGTGAADDSGLPNDRFFAVRPEGSVSTLKIQRTERGDSAVYLCASSLRGGTDTQYFGPGTRLTVL.

The chain joins TRBV27 to TRBJ2-6; D is unresolved. The CDR3 extends over 13 amino acids. The V end lost 6 bases, the J end lost 0 bases, and 3 bases lay between the germline ends. Germline V gives CDR1 MNHEY, CDR2 SMNVEV (reference sequence). CDR3 amino acids: CASSSSGANVLTF. The CDR3 region has the DNA TGTGCCAGCAGCAGCTCTGGGGCCAACGTCCTGACTTTC.

The chain joins TRBV13 to TRBJ2-3; a weak D match, TRBD2 (6 bases). Trimming took 5 bases from V and 7 from J, leaving 19 bases between them. The CDR3 totals 15 residues. Looked up from germline, CDR1 is PRHDT and CDR2 is FYEKMQ (reference sequence). The CDR3 bases are TGTGCCAGCAGCCGGAGCGGGTGGGGGATGAATACGCAGTATTTT. Its translation is CASSRSGWGMNTQYF.

The chain has TRBV4-1 and TRBJ1-2; D unresolved. The CDR3 contains 16 residues. Trimming left V 0 bases short and J 8 bases short, with 19 bases between. Germline values: CDR1 MGHRA, CDR2 YSYEKL. The DNA for the CDR3 is TGCGCCAGCAGCCAAGACTATTACCCCCTAAGTTTCGGCTACACCTTC. As protein: CASSQDYYPLSFGYTF.

V is TRBV2 and J is TRBJ2-1; no definite D call. Germline values: CDR1 SNHLY, CDR2 FYNNEI. The V gene lost 4 bases and the J gene lost 6 bases, with 10 bases spanning the gap. This CDR3 spans 13 amino acids. The CDR3 DNA is TGTGCCAGCAGTGTGTATGCCGGCAATGAGCAGTTCTTC. Translation gives CASSVYAGNEQFF. Filled out from reference TRBV2 and TRBJ2-1, the complete variable domain reads EPEVTQTPSHQVTQMGQEVILRCVPISNHLYFYWYRQILGQKVEFLVSFYNNEISEKSEIFDDQFSVERPDGSNFTLKIRSTKLEDSAMYFCASSVYAGNEQFFGPGTRLTVL.